This T cell receptor (beta chain) was identified during a study of cytomegalovirus exposure and HLA in healthy donors. A multiplex PCR was run with 60 Vbeta primers and 13 Jbeta primers. The table came from immunoSEQ multiplex PCR; TCRdb's copy has only in-frame clones and leaves some out. The sample carries some 150,000 clones, around 81% recorded once. Germline trimming cut 2 bases from V and 4 bases from J; bases unmatched to any gene: 2. The CDR3 loop spans 15 amino acids. In germline, CDR1 is LNHDA, CDR2 SQIVND (reference sequence). The chain links TRBV19 to TRBJ2-2, with 9 bases that match TRBD2. This receptor was taken from a woman aged 30 to 39 in good health and CMV-seropositive. The specimen sequenced was PBMCs. The CDR3 sequence: CASSILAGRTGELFF. In DNA, the CDR3 is TGTGCCAGTAGTATACTAGCGGGACGCACCGGGGAGCTGTTTTTT.